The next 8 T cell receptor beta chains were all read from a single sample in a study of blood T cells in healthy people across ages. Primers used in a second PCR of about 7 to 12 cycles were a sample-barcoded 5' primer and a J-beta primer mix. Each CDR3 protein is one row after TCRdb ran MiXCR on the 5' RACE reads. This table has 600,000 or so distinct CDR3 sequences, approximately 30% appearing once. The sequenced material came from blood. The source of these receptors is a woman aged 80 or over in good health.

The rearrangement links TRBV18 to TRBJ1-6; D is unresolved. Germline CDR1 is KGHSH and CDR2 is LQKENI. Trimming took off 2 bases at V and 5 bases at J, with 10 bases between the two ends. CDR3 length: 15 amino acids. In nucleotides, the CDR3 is TGTGCCAGCTCACCATCGCAGGTCAATAATTCACCCCTCCACTTT. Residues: CASSPSQVNNSPLHF.

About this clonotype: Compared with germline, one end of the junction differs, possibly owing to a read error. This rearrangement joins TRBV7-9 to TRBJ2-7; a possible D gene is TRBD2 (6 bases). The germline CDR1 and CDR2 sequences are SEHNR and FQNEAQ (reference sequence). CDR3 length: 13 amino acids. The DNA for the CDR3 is TGTGCCAGCAGTTGGGACTTCTCCTACGAGCAATACTTC. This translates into CASSWDFSYEQYF. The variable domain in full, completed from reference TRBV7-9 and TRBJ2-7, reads DTGVSQNPRHKITKRGQNVTFRCDPISEHNRLYWYRQTLGQGPEFLTYFQNEAQLEKSRLLSDRFSAERPKGSFSTLEIQRTEQGDSAMYLCASSWDFSYEQYFGPGTRLTVT.

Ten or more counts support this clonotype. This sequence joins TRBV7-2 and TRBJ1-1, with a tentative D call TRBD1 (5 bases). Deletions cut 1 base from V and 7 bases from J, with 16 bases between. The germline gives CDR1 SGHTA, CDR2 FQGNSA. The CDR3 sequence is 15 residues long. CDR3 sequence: CASSLGSTAISEAFF. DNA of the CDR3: TGTGCCAGCAGCTTAGGATCGACAGCGATTAGTGAAGCTTTCTTT.

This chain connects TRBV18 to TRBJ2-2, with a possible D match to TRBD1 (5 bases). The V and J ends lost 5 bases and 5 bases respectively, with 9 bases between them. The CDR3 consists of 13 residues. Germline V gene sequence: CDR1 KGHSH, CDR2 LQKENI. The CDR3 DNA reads TGTGCCAGCTCATTGCGACAGACCGGGGAGCTGTTTTTT. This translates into CASSLRQTGELFF.

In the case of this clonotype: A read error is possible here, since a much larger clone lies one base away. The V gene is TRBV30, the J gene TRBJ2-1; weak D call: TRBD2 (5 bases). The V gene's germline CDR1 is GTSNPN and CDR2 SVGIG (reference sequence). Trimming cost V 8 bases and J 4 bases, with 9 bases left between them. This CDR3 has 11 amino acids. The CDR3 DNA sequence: TGTGCCCGGACTCTGTACAATGAGCAGTTCTTC. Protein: CARTLYNEQFF.

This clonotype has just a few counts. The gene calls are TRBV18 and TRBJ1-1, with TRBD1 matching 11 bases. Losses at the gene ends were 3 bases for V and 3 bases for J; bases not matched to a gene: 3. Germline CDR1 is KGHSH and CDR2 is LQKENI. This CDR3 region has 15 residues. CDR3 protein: CASSPGTGGHTEAFF. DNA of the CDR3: TGTGCCAGCTCACCCGGGACAGGGGGGCACACTGAAGCTTTCTTT.

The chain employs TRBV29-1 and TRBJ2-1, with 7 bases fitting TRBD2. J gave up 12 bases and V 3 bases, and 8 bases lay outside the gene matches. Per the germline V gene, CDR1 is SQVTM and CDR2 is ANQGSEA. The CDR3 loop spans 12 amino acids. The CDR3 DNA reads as TGCAGCGTTGAGGGTAGCGGGTTGACGCAGTTCTTC. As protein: CSVEGSGLTQFF.

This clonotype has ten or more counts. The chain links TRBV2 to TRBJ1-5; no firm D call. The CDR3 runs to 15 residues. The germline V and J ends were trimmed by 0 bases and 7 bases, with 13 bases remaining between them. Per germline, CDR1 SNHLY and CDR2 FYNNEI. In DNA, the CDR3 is TGTGCCAGCAGTGAAGCTTATAAAGGTCGCCAGCCCCAGCATTTT. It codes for CASSEAYKGRQPQHF.